Following are 20 T cell receptor beta chains from one sample sequenced in a study of regulatory T cells in long-lasting Graves disease. Documented time point: persistent/refractory GD, antithyroid drugs over 5 years with positive TRAb. PBMCs provided the RNA from which the TCR library was made. With iRepertoire HTBI primers and Arm-PCR of CDR3 regions, TCR beta libraries were built. One entry per CDR3 protein, called by TCRdb with MiXCR from the multiplex PCR reads. This repertoire shows roughly 400,000 distinct CDR3 sequences, less than 25% found once; its top ten account for around 20%. Specimen: peripheral blood mononuclear cells (PBMCs), collected when the disease was refractory, from a patient treated with antithyroid drugs. The origin of the receptors is a female donor with Graves disease.

This clonotype was counted between two and nine times. DNA for the CDR3: TGTGCCAGCAGCCAAGTTGGCGCCTACGAGCAGTACTTC. Translating it yields CASSQVGAYEQYF. The rearrangement links TRBV3-1 to TRBJ2-7, with D uncertain. Germline-derived CDR1 and CDR2 are LGHDT and YNNKEL (reference sequence). CDR3 length: 13 residues. Trimming pared 1 base from V and 2 bases from J, leaving 6 bases between.

Concerning this clonotype: A much larger clone sits a single nucleotide away, making a read error possible. This sequence joins TRBV6-1 and TRBJ2-7, with 13 bases fitting TRBD2. Looked up from germline, CDR1 is MNHNS and CDR2 is SASEGT. J was trimmed by 9 bases and V by 5 bases; bases with no gene match: 10. The CDR3 loop spans 15 amino acids. The CDR3 DNA reads as TGTGCCAGCAGTCCCGGACTAGCGGGAGTACGGGGGCAGTACTTC. It is translated as CASSPGLAGVRGQYF.

The J gene is TRBJ2-2, the V gene TRBV12-3 or TRBV12-4, with D uncertain. This CDR3 spans 14 amino acids. V gave up 3 bases and J gave up 7 bases, with 12 bases separating them. CDR3 nucleotides: TGTGCCAGCAGTTTTTCGGGCGAACACGGGGAGCTGTTTTTT. Its protein is CASSFSGEHGELFF.

The chain has TRBV9 and TRBJ2-1, with a tentative D call TRBD1 (5 bases). Trimming took off 0 bases at V and 4 bases at J, with 11 bases between the two ends. The CDR3 has 15 residues. Looked up from germline, CDR1 is SGDLS and CDR2 is YYNGEE. The DNA for the CDR3 is TGTGCCAGCAGCGTAGCGGTACAGGCGTACAATGAGCAGTTCTTC. This encodes CASSVAVQAYNEQFF.

CDR3 residues: CASSQDHVRGDTEAFF. The CDR3 nucleotides read TGCGCCAGCAGCCAAGATCACGTCAGGGGGGACACTGAAGCTTTCTTT. The chain combines TRBV4-1 with TRBJ1-1, with 7 nucleotides matching TRBD1. The germline CDR1 and CDR2 sequences are MGHRA and YSYEKL. CDR3 length equals 16 residues. V dropped 0 bases and J dropped 3; count of bases not matched to a gene: 7.

This clonotype appeared a few times. The chain links TRBV7-8 to TRBJ1-2, with D hard to call. V was trimmed by 10 bases and J by 4 bases, leaving 16 bases between them. The CDR3 has 13 residues. CDR1 and CDR2 from the germline V gene are SGHVS and FQNEAQ. CDR3 DNA sequence: TGTGCCACGACCGAAACTAGCACCTATGGCTACACCTTC. It yields the protein CATTETSTYGYTF.

This clonotype was observed many times. J is TRBJ2-7 and V is TRBV28; D gene unclear. V dropped 6 bases and J dropped 7 bases, with 13 bases sitting between them. The CDR3 consists of 12 residues. Looked up from germline, CDR1 is MDHEN and CDR2 is SYDVKM. The CDR3 DNA reads as TGTGCCAGCAGGGCCGAGGCCAAGGAGCAGTACTTC. This encodes CASRAEAKEQYF.

The chain couples TRBV19 to TRBJ1-5; unclear D gene. The V end was cut by 3 bases, the J end by 1 base, with 7 bases between. The CDR3 consists of 14 residues. The germline V gene encodes CDR1 LNHDA and CDR2 SQIVND (reference sequence). In DNA, the CDR3 is TGTGCCAGTAGTATCTGGCAGAGCAATCAGCCCCAGCATTTT. Its translation: CASSIWQSNQPQHF.

This clonotype was detected many times. V and J are TRBV7-8 and TRBJ2-7, with 7 bases aligning to TRBD1. This CDR3 has 16 amino acids. The V gene's germline CDR1 is SGHVS and CDR2 FQNEAQ. The trim removed 5 bases at V and 0 bases at J, leaving 10 bases unmatched. CDR3 DNA: TGTGCCAGCAGCCCAGGGGGTGGGCTACTCTCCTACGAGCAGTACTTC. Protein: CASSPGGGLLSYEQYF.

This clonotype was detected only a few times. The V gene is TRBV6-1, the J gene TRBJ1-5; perhaps TRBD1 as D (5 bases). Germline CDR1 MNHNS, CDR2 SASEGT. V was trimmed by 3 bases and J by 2 bases, leaving 11 bases between them. This CDR3 has 15 amino acids. The DNA of the CDR3 is TGTGCCAGCAGTGATGGGGGATTCGGCAATCAGCCCCAGCATTTT. Its translation is CASSDGGFGNQPQHF.

This clonotype appeared a few times. This rearrangement joins TRBV24-1 to TRBJ1-5, with 7 bases that match TRBD1. The CDR3 is 14 amino acids. V lost 5 bases to trimming and J lost 10 bases; unmatched junction nucleotides: 10. Germline CDR1 and CDR2: KGHDR and SFDVKD. The CDR3 nucleotides are TGTGCCACCAGTGTCCGGGACAGCTATTTACCCCAGCATTTT. Its translation is CATSVRDSYLPQHF.

This clonotype was counted a single time. This chain links TRBV11-2 with TRBJ2-1; TRBD2 matches at 13 bases. Germline values: CDR1 SGHAT, CDR2 FQNNGV. This CDR3 region has 16 residues. The ends lost 8 bases at V and 12 bases at J; junction bases unmatched: 16. The CDR3 nucleotides are TGTGCCAGCCGACGAACCGGGACTAGCGGGACCCTGGGGCAGTTCTTC. It encodes CASRRTGTSGTLGQFF.

In its sample, this clonotype was seen a few times. The chain links TRBV27 to TRBJ2-7; 8 bases match TRBD2. Germline CDR1 MNHEY, CDR2 SMNVEV (reference sequence). There are 16 residues in the CDR3. V trimming: 0 bases; J trimming: 1 base; junction bases outside the gene matches: 5. DNA of the CDR3: TGTGCCAGCAGTTTATCGATGAGCGGGAGTTCCTACGAGCAGTACTTC. This codes for CASSLSMSGSSYEQYF.

This clonotype was picked up many times. This chain links TRBV6-1 with TRBJ1-1, with D unclear. Germline CDR1 is MNHNS and CDR2 is SASEGT. Trimming removed 4 bases at V and 1 base at J, with 4 bases between. The CDR3 covers 12 residues. The CDR3 DNA is TGTGCCAGCAGTGTAAAGAACACTGAAGCTTTCTTT. Encoded protein: CASSVKNTEAFF.

This clonotype has at least ten counts. V is TRBV7-2 and J is TRBJ2-2; 9 bases match TRBD1. There are 15 residues in the CDR3. The V gene end was trimmed by 7 bases and the J gene end by 6 bases; junction bases not matched to a gene: 9. Germline CDR1 is SGHTA and CDR2 is FQGNSA. For the CDR3, the DNA is TGTGCCAGCACACCATGGACAGGGGCACCCGGGGAGCTGTTTTTT. Its translation is CASTPWTGAPGELFF.

Many counts were recorded for this clonotype. The V and J genes are TRBV7-2 and TRBJ1-2; 7 bases are shared with TRBD1. In germline, CDR1 is SGHTA, CDR2 FQGNSA. The CDR3 has 14 amino acids. With 4 bases clipped from V and 9 bases from J, the junction kept 11 bases outside the gene matches. For the CDR3, the DNA is TGTGCCAGCAGCTCAGCTGGGACAGCCCGGAGCTACACCTTC. It specifies CASSSAGTARSYTF.

This clonotype was found many times. The J gene is TRBJ1-2, the V gene TRBV6-1; 8 bases map to TRBD1. Germline V gene sequence: CDR1 MNHNS, CDR2 SASEGT. After removal of 9 bases from V and 8 bases from J, the junction contained 11 bases not matched to a gene. The CDR3 covers 13 residues. CDR3 sequence: CASSATGVGGYTF. In nucleotides, the CDR3 is TGTGCCAGTTCCGCGACAGGGGTTGGAGGCTACACCTTC.

V is TRBV5-1 and J is TRBJ1-5, with D perhaps matching TRBD1 (5 bases). The CDR3 consists of 17 residues. CDR1 SGHRS and CDR2 YFSETQ come from the germline V gene. V was cut by 3 bases and J by 5 bases, with 21 bases left in between. CDR3 nucleotide sequence: TGCGCCAGCAGCTCTAGACAGTTGGGGGGGAGGTATCAGCCCCAGCATTTT. Residues: CASSSRQLGGRYQPQHF.

About this clonotype: This may come from a read error, since a much larger clone is one base off. The chain employs TRBV2 and TRBJ1-5; D not resolved. The length of the CDR3 is 12 residues. Germline lookup yields CDR1 SNHLY and CDR2 FYNNEI. The CDR3 DNA reads TGTGCCAGTGCCATTAGCAATCGGCCCCAGCATTTT. Encoded protein: CASAISNRPQHF.

This clonotype was counted only a few times. The chain employs TRBV30 and TRBJ2-2; no firm D call. Trimming took 6 bases from V and 1 from J, leaving 3 bases between them. Germline CDR1 and CDR2: GTSNPN and SVGIG (reference sequence). CDR3 size: 11 residues. DNA for the CDR3: TGTGCCTGTAAGAACACCGGGGAGCTGTTTTTT. It specifies CACKNTGELFF. The entire variable domain, with the rest obtained from reference TRBV30 and TRBJ2-2, is as follows: SQTIHQWPATLVQPVGSPLSLECTVEGTSNPNLYWYRQAAGRGLQLLFYSVGIGQISSEVPQNLSASRPQDRQFILSSKKLLLSDSGFYLCACKNTGELFFGEGSRLTVL.